A selection of T cell receptor beta chains follows, all from one sample in a study of T cells in Graves' hyperthyroidism and ophthalmopathy. Via MiXCR, TCRdb re-called the multiplex PCR reads, giving one row per CDR3 protein. In the table there are about 500,000 distinct CDR3 sequences, 16% of which are singletons. Source material: blood. These receptors were obtained from a woman aged 18-30 years with Graves' hyperthyroidism. The CDR3 runs from the conserved cysteine through the conserved F or W. The order of the fields is D gene, J gene, V gene, CDR3 protein. A D gene is named only where the DNA matches it firmly.

d_gene: NA; j_gene: TRBJ2-7; v_gene: TRBV3-1; CDR3aa: CALRGAAGDEQYF
d_gene: NA; j_gene: TRBJ2-1; v_gene: TRBV11-2; CDR3aa: CASSPPPPAGSSYNEQFF
d_gene: NA; j_gene: TRBJ2-5; v_gene: TRBV12-3/TRBV12-4; CDR3aa: CASSNFSETQYF
d_gene: TRBD2; j_gene: TRBJ2-1; v_gene: TRBV20-1; CDR3aa: CSARDELADYNEQFF
d_gene: NA; j_gene: TRBJ1-4; v_gene: TRBV28; CDR3aa: CASTIRPATNEKLFF
d_gene: TRBD1; j_gene: TRBJ1-1; v_gene: TRBV11-2; CDR3aa: CASSPSQGGLGTEAFF
d_gene: TRBD2; j_gene: TRBJ2-3; v_gene: TRBV20-1; CDR3aa: CSAVLAGVDTQYF
d_gene: TRBD2; j_gene: TRBJ2-1; v_gene: TRBV5-1; CDR3aa: CASSEGLAGVSEQFF
d_gene: NA; j_gene: TRBJ2-5; v_gene: TRBV28; CDR3aa: CANSLPGPRETQYF
d_gene: TRBD1; j_gene: TRBJ1-4; v_gene: TRBV28; CDR3aa: CASSFARGFEKLFF
d_gene: NA; j_gene: TRBJ2-4; v_gene: TRBV7-2; CDR3aa: CASSLARGGNIQYF
d_gene: TRBD2; j_gene: TRBJ2-5; v_gene: TRBV7-2; CDR3aa: CASSWTGTTPQETQYF
d_gene: NA; j_gene: TRBJ2-1; v_gene: TRBV11-2; CDR3aa: CASSLERGGEQFF
d_gene: TRBD2; j_gene: TRBJ2-7; v_gene: TRBV20-1; CDR3aa: CSAQGLGPYEQYF
d_gene: NA; j_gene: TRBJ1-4; v_gene: TRBV28; CDR3aa: CASLGSGEKLFF
d_gene: TRBD1; j_gene: TRBJ1-1; v_gene: TRBV2; CDR3aa: CASSDRGYTEAFF
d_gene: TRBD2; j_gene: TRBJ2-2; v_gene: TRBV19; CDR3aa: CASSILAGVANTGELFF
d_gene: NA; j_gene: TRBJ1-1; v_gene: TRBV5-1; CDR3aa: CASSYVMNTEAFF
d_gene: TRBD2; j_gene: TRBJ2-7; v_gene: TRBV20-1; CDR3aa: CSAREGGETYEQYF
d_gene: TRBD2; j_gene: TRBJ2-3; v_gene: TRBV4-2; CDR3aa: CASSQEGTSGNRDTQYF
d_gene: TRBD2; j_gene: TRBJ2-1; v_gene: TRBV6-1; CDR3aa: CASSYLGTSGRGNEQFF
d_gene: TRBD1; j_gene: TRBJ1-6; v_gene: TRBV19; CDR3aa: CASNRGTANNSPLHF
d_gene: NA; j_gene: TRBJ1-1; v_gene: TRBV12-5; CDR3aa: CASGLVHTGRATEAFF
d_gene: NA; j_gene: TRBJ2-7; v_gene: TRBV7-9; CDR3aa: CASSLGRGGEQYF
d_gene: NA; j_gene: TRBJ1-1; v_gene: TRBV2; CDR3aa: CASSVEGLNTEAFF
d_gene: TRBD1; j_gene: TRBJ1-1; v_gene: TRBV4-1; CDR3aa: CASSQARGRNTEAFF
d_gene: TRBD2; j_gene: TRBJ2-5; v_gene: TRBV6-1; CDR3aa: CASARGGQETQYF
d_gene: NA; j_gene: TRBJ2-2; v_gene: TRBV6-1; CDR3aa: CASRTRESGELFF
d_gene: NA; j_gene: TRBJ1-5; v_gene: TRBV7-8; CDR3aa: CASSLAPTLSSNQPQHF
d_gene: NA; j_gene: TRBJ2-3; v_gene: TRBV29-1; CDR3aa: CSVEVRGRSTDTQYF
d_gene: NA; j_gene: TRBJ2-7; v_gene: TRBV20-1; CDR3aa: CSAHRDPDSYEQYF
d_gene: NA; j_gene: TRBJ2-5; v_gene: TRBV20-1; CDR3aa: CSARIPTGYQETQYF
d_gene: TRBD1; j_gene: TRBJ2-7; v_gene: TRBV28; CDR3aa: CASSYDRVSYEQYF
d_gene: TRBD1; j_gene: TRBJ2-7; v_gene: TRBV12-3/TRBV12-4; CDR3aa: CASSDRGLSYEQYF
d_gene: TRBD1; j_gene: TRBJ1-1; v_gene: TRBV20-1; CDR3aa: CSARDRAYTEAFF
d_gene: NA; j_gene: TRBJ2-1; v_gene: TRBV11-3; CDR3aa: CASSSSGLHNEQFF
d_gene: TRBD1; j_gene: TRBJ1-2; v_gene: TRBV7-8; CDR3aa: CASSLGDRGHGYTF
d_gene: NA; j_gene: TRBJ1-5; v_gene: TRBV20-1; CDR3aa: CSAERTGKGQPQHF
d_gene: TRBD1; j_gene: TRBJ2-7; v_gene: TRBV7-6; CDR3aa: CASSLGTGGLEQYF
d_gene: NA; j_gene: TRBJ1-2; v_gene: TRBV28; CDR3aa: CASSPFNYGYTF
d_gene: NA; j_gene: TRBJ1-2; v_gene: TRBV5-4; CDR3aa: CASSANRERSYGYTF
d_gene: TRBD1; j_gene: TRBJ1-2; v_gene: TRBV7-9; CDR3aa: CASSLSGGKGYTF
d_gene: NA; j_gene: TRBJ2-3; v_gene: TRBV3-1; CDR3aa: CASSLEGRGGTQYF
d_gene: TRBD2; j_gene: TRBJ2-5; v_gene: TRBV7-2; CDR3aa: CASSLLGLAGETQYF
d_gene: NA; j_gene: TRBJ1-2; v_gene: TRBV5-1; CDR3aa: CASSLIDSGEGYTF
d_gene: NA; j_gene: TRBJ2-7; v_gene: TRBV9; CDR3aa: CASSVGQTTLYERYF
d_gene: NA; j_gene: TRBJ2-3; v_gene: TRBV5-1; CDR3aa: CASSLSSGQLGGDTQYF